These 32 T cell receptor beta chains originate from one sample sequenced in a study of shared clonotypes between healthy human individuals. Sequenced by immunoSEQ multiplex PCR; TCRdb stores in-frame clones only, minus some. Of around 340,000 clones listed, more than 60% are singletons. The sample comprised memory CD4+ T cells sorted from blood. As to subset: CD45RA-negative fraction. These receptors all stem from a man aged 25-40 years in good health.

This clone occurred a few times. The chain combines TRBV15 with TRBJ1-1; a weak D match, TRBD1 (5 bases). Germline V gene lookup returns CDR1 LNHNV and CDR2 YYDKDF (reference sequence). This CDR3 contains 14 residues. The ends were cut back, 0 bases at V and 7 bases at J, with 12 bases in the middle. The CDR3 sequence: CATSRDQTALEAFF. The CDR3 DNA follows: TGTGCCACCAGCAGAGATCAGACAGCCCTTGAAGCTTTCTTT.

On this clone: A far larger clone is one base from this, pointing to a likely read error. This chain connects TRBV6-6 to TRBJ2-7, with D perhaps TRBD2 (6 bases). The germline gives CDR1 MNHNY, CDR2 SVGAGI (reference sequence). The CDR3 is 12 amino acids. V lost 5 bases and J 6 bases, leaving 11 bases between the germline ends. CDR3 DNA sequence: TGTGCCAGCAGTCGGGGAGGAGGCGAGCAGTACTTC. Protein product: CASSRGGGEQYF.

This sequence joins TRBV2 and TRBJ1-1; maybe TRBD1 (5 bases). The CDR3 extends over 13 amino acids. V was clipped by 2 bases and J by 7 bases, with 11 bases between them. Germline CDR1 is SNHLY and CDR2 is FYNNEI. The CDR3 DNA reads TGTGCCAGCAGTGAATATCGGGGCCGTGAAGCTTTCTTT. Translated, it gives CASSEYRGREAFF.

This clone came up a few times. The chain recombines TRBV5-4 with TRBJ2-3; TRBD1 matches at 7 bases. CDR3 length: 14 amino acids. V gave up 1 base and J gave up 5 bases; unmatched junction bases: 4. Germline V gene lookup returns CDR1 SGHNT and CDR2 YYREEE (reference sequence). The CDR3 protein is CASSLFSGGDTQYF. CDR3 nucleotide sequence: TGTGCCAGCAGCTTGTTCTCAGGGGGAGATACGCAGTATTTT.

The chain joins TRBV5-4 to TRBJ2-3, with D possibly being TRBD1 or TRBD2 (5 bases each). There are 14 residues in the CDR3. Germline values: CDR1 SGHNT, CDR2 YYREEE (reference sequence). V lost 4 bases, J lost 6 bases, and 15 bases lay in between. Written as DNA, the CDR3 is TGTGCCAGCAGCACGGGACCACTTGAGGATACGCAGTATTTT. Amino acid sequence: CASSTGPLEDTQYF.

V and J are TRBV28 and TRBJ1-3; TRBD1 matches 7 bases. The CDR3 has 17 amino acids. Germline CDR1 and CDR2: MDHEN and SYDVKM. The junction had 8 bases not matched to a gene; V was cut back by 2 bases and J by 1 base. The CDR3 reads CASSLGLNRGSGNTIYF. CDR3 DNA sequence: TGTGCCAGCAGTTTAGGACTGAACAGGGGATCTGGAAACACCATATATTTT.

Only one count was recorded for this clone. The chain carries TRBV28 and TRBJ2-7; tentative D call: TRBD1 (6 bases). Germline V gene sequence: CDR1 MDHEN, CDR2 SYDVKM. V shed 7 bases and J shed 3 bases, with 10 bases lying between them. The CDR3 sequence is 12 residues long. The CDR3 DNA reads TGTGCCAGCAAAGGGGGAATCTACGAGCAGTACTTC. This codes for CASKGGIYEQYF.

The rearrangement uses TRBV25-1 and TRBJ1-4; D may be TRBD1 (6 bases). Germline CDR1 is MGHDK and CDR2 is SYGVNS. V gave up 3 bases and J gave up 8 bases, with 19 bases separating them. This CDR3 contains 16 residues. As DNA, the CDR3 is TGTGCCAGCAGTGATACTTTGGGCGGCAGGGGAGAAAAACTGTTTTTT. This translates into CASSDTLGGRGEKLFF.

This chain connects TRBV18 to TRBJ2-5; TRBD2 is a possible D gene (5 bases). Trimming pared 1 base from V and 3 bases from J, leaving 12 bases between. Germline loops: CDR1 KGHSH, CDR2 LQKENI. This CDR3 spans 15 amino acids. CDR3 sequence reads: CASSPRVAREETQYF. The CDR3 bases are TGTGCCAGCTCACCACGGGTAGCGAGGGAAGAGACCCAGTACTTC.

The CDR3 reads CSVGRDFSSGGNTGELFF. CDR3 DNA: TGCAGCGTCGGACGGGACTTCTCTAGCGGGGGGAACACCGGGGAGCTGTTTTTT. The rearrangement uses TRBV29-1 and TRBJ2-2; 10 nucleotides line up with TRBD2. The CDR3 is 18 residues long. Germline loops: CDR1 SQVTM, CDR2 ANQGSEA. With V trimmed by 6 bases and J by 1 base, 14 bases remained unmatched.

This clone was counted a single time. The J gene is TRBJ1-1, the V gene TRBV14; D possibly corresponds to TRBD1 (5 bases). In germline, CDR1 is SGHDN, CDR2 FVKESK. Trimming removed 4 bases at V and 0 bases at J, with 12 bases between. This CDR3 spans 15 amino acids. The CDR3 loop reads CASSPRGALNTEAFF. The CDR3 coding sequence is TGTGCCAGCAGCCCTCGAGGGGCCTTGAACACTGAAGCTTTCTTT.

The chain is built from TRBV27 and TRBJ2-7; no definite D call. There are 14 residues in the CDR3. Germline lookup yields CDR1 MNHEY and CDR2 SMNVEV (reference sequence). The ends were cut back, 5 bases at V and 2 bases at J, with 13 bases in the middle. The CDR3 DNA follows: TGTGCCAGCAGTCCCCTGTCGGACCCCTACGAGCAGTACTTC. Protein: CASSPLSDPYEQYF.

This chain joins TRBV7-2 and TRBJ2-5; D may be TRBD2 (5 bases). With 3 bases removed from V and 5 bases from J, the gap between germline ends came to 19 bases. The CDR3 length is 16 residues. The germline gives CDR1 SGHTA, CDR2 FQGNSA. CDR3: CASSFVGSSKWETQYF. CDR3 DNA: TGTGCCAGCAGCTTCGTGGGGAGCAGCAAATGGGAGACCCAGTACTTC.

This rearrangement joins TRBV7-9 to TRBJ1-2; 7 bases match TRBD1. V shed 4 bases, J shed 7 bases, and the junction held 6 bases outside the gene matches. The CDR3 contains 13 residues. Germline CDR1 and CDR2: SEHNR and FQNEAQ (reference sequence). The CDR3 DNA sequence: TGTGCCAGCAGCTCAACAGGGGACTCTGGCTACACCTTC. Protein sequence: CASSSTGDSGYTF.

The CDR3 region has the DNA TGTGCCAGCAGTTTGCGGGCAGCCTACAATGAGCAGTTCTTC. Encoded protein: CASSLRAAYNEQFF. This chain uses TRBV27 with TRBJ2-1; a possible D gene is TRBD2 (5 bases). The V end lost 3 bases, the J end lost 2 bases, and 8 bases lay between the germline ends. Germline V CDR1 and CDR2: MNHEY, SMNVEV (reference sequence). The CDR3 is 14 amino acids.

DNA of the CDR3: TGTCCTAGGGGGTCTCCGGGCAATCAGCCCCAGCATTTT. It is translated as CPRGSPGNQPQHF. V usage is TRBV28 and J usage is TRBJ1-5, with D possibly TRBD1 on 6 matching bases. The germline V gene has CDR1 MDHEN and CDR2 SYDVKM. CDR3 size: 13 residues.

The chain combines TRBV28 with TRBJ2-7; D is possibly TRBD1 or TRBD2 (6 bases each). V gave up 3 bases and J gave up 3 bases, with 12 bases separating them. The CDR3 is 14 amino acids. Per germline, CDR1 MDHEN and CDR2 SYDVKM. The CDR3 reads CASSFSGQFYEQYF. The CDR3 coding sequence is TGTGCCAGCAGTTTTAGCGGACAGTTCTACGAGCAGTACTTC.

The V and J genes are TRBV6-5 and TRBJ1-2, with TRBD1 matching 9 bases. The length of the CDR3 is 15 residues. J gave up 6 bases and V 2 bases, and 7 bases lay outside the gene matches. Germline CDR1 and CDR2: MNHEY and SVGAGI. This CDR3 reads CASSYPGTGSDGYTF. The CDR3 DNA sequence: TGTGCCAGCAGTTACCCCGGGACAGGGAGTGATGGCTACACCTTC.

This rearrangement joins TRBV9 to TRBJ1-4; the D gene is possibly TRBD1 (6 bases). CDR3 length equals 14 residues. Germline assignment: CDR1 SGDLS and CDR2 YYNGEE. The V end was cut by 4 bases, the J end by 8 bases, with 15 bases between. The CDR3 sequence is CASSRQAMKEKLFF. In DNA, the CDR3 is TGTGCCAGCAGCAGACAGGCAATGAAGGAAAAACTGTTTTTT.

This sequence joins TRBV4-1 and TRBJ2-3, with 11 bases identical to TRBD2. Per the germline V gene, CDR1 is MGHRA and CDR2 is YSYEKL. The CDR3 spans 15 residues. The V gene end was trimmed by 1 base and the J gene end by 6 bases; junction bases not matched to a gene: 3. The chain's CDR3 is CASSQVGTSGDTQYF. The CDR3, as DNA: TGCGCCAGCAGCCAAGTGGGGACTAGCGGTGATACGCAGTATTTT.

V gene TRBV4-2 combines with J gene TRBJ2-4; TRBD1 might be the D (5 bases). CDR1 LGHNA and CDR2 YNFKEQ come from the germline V gene. The CDR3 sequence is 16 residues long. Between the trimmed V and J ends, which lost 5 bases and 2 bases, there was a span of 16 bases. CDR3 nucleotide sequence: TGTGCCAGCAGCGTACAGGTCGACCAAACCAAAAACATTCAGTACTTC. Its protein is CASSVQVDQTKNIQYF.

Written as DNA, the CDR3 is TGTGCCAGCAGCTTACAGCCCCAGGGGGGGGAGACCCAGTACTTC. Its protein is CASSLQPQGGETQYF. The chain employs TRBV13 and TRBJ2-5; D might be TRBD1 or TRBD2, each matching 7 bases. CDR1 and CDR2 (germline): PRHDT, FYEKMQ (reference sequence). The CDR3 loop spans 15 amino acids. V was clipped by 2 bases and J by 5 bases, with 15 bases between them.

This clone was picked up a small number of times. CDR3 in amino acids: CASLSPGFGQPGDYEQYF. The CDR3 nucleotides are TGTGCCAGCCTGTCCCCGGGGTTTGGTCAGCCCGGAGATTACGAGCAGTACTTC. The chain links TRBV28 to TRBJ2-7; weak D call: TRBD2 (5 bases). Germline CDR1 MDHEN, CDR2 SYDVKM. CDR3 length: 18 amino acids. Between the trimmed V and J ends, which lost 8 bases and 4 bases, there was a span of 30 bases.

This clone occurred once. The chain uses TRBV14 and TRBJ2-1; TRBD2 matches at 10 bases. CDR3 size: 14 residues. Trimming removed 4 bases from V and 6 bases from J; junction bases left unmatched: 3. The germline gives CDR1 SGHDN, CDR2 FVKESK. CDR3 DNA: TGTGCCAGCAGCCCTCGACTAGCGGGCAATGAGCAGTTCTTC. It translates to CASSPRLAGNEQFF.

The chain uses TRBV5-4 and TRBJ2-6; no clear D gene. The germline V and J ends were trimmed by 0 bases and 1 base, with 8 bases remaining between them. Germline V gene data show CDR1 as SGHNT and CDR2 as YYREEE (reference sequence). The CDR3 length is 16 residues. The DNA for the CDR3 is TGTGCCAGCAGCTTGGTCGCCGTTTCTGGGGCCAACGTCCTGACTTTC. Its translation: CASSLVAVSGANVLTF.

Concerning this clone: The same CDR3 is also encoded by other DNA sequences in this sample. V is TRBV5-1 and J is TRBJ2-7; 11 bases fit TRBD1. The V gene's germline CDR1 is SGHRS and CDR2 YFSETQ. CDR3 size: 14 residues. The ends lost 2 bases at V and 3 bases at J; junction bases unmatched: 1. Here the CDR3 reads CASSFGTGGYEQYF. The CDR3 region has the DNA TGCGCCAGCAGCTTTGGGACAGGGGGCTACGAGCAGTACTTC.

The genes are TRBV5-6 and TRBJ1-1; D gene unclear. The ends were cut back, 4 bases at V and 1 base at J, with 17 bases in the middle. The CDR3 totals 16 residues. CDR1 is SGHDT and CDR2 is YYEEEE in the germline V gene. Written as DNA, the CDR3 is TGTGCCAGCAGCCCCTATCGGCAAGTATCGAACACTGAAGCTTTCTTT. This encodes CASSPYRQVSNTEAFF.

Only a few counts were recorded for this clone. This rearrangement joins TRBV5-6 to TRBJ1-2; D unclear. Germline assignment: CDR1 SGHDT and CDR2 YYEEEE. Trimming shortened V by 3 bases and J by 0 bases, and 9 bases separated the two germline ends. This CDR3 is built from 14 residues. Here the CDR3 reads CASSSDLTNYGYTF. The CDR3 region has the DNA TGTGCCAGCAGCTCAGACCTTACTAACTATGGCTACACCTTC.

This chain joins TRBV5-1 and TRBJ1-2, with 10 nucleotides matching TRBD1. V shed 4 bases, J shed 6 bases, and the junction held 9 bases outside the gene matches. The germline CDR1 and CDR2 sequences are SGHRS and YFSETQ. The CDR3 length is 15 residues. The CDR3 here is CASSARTGGGDGYTF. CDR3 coding DNA: TGCGCCAGCAGCGCACGGACAGGGGGAGGGGATGGCTACACCTTC.

The chain has TRBV6-1 and TRBJ1-2; D gene ambiguous. The germline V gene encodes CDR1 MNHNS and CDR2 SASEGT. The CDR3 runs 12 residues. Between the trimmed V and J ends, which lost 5 bases and 6 bases, there was a span of 10 bases. The CDR3 reads CASSQLRDGYTF. In nucleotides, the CDR3 is TGTGCCAGCAGTCAGCTCAGAGATGGCTACACCTTC.

This clone was recorded only once. The chain couples TRBV29-1 to TRBJ2-3; D remains unclear. The CDR3 runs to 15 residues. Between the trimmed V and J ends, which lost 7 bases and 4 bases, there was a span of 21 bases. Germline V gene lookup returns CDR1 SQVTM and CDR2 ANQGSEA. The CDR3 nucleotides are TGCAGCGCAAAACCTGGCCAGTTAGGCTCAGATACGCAGTATTTT. It is translated as CSAKPGQLGSDTQYF.

This chain joins TRBV29-1 and TRBJ2-1; the match to TRBD2 covers 14 bases. V gave up 5 bases and J gave up 7 bases; unmatched junction bases: 4. CDR3 length: 14 amino acids. Germline V gives CDR1 SQVTM, CDR2 ANQGSEA. CDR3 sequence (DNA): TGCAGCGTTCATGGGACTAGCGGGAGTAATGAGCAGTTCTTC. Translated, it gives CSVHGTSGSNEQFF.